Below are 27 T cell receptor beta chains sequenced from a single sample in a study of T cells in Graves' hyperthyroidism and ophthalmopathy. The CDR3 regions of TCR beta were amplified from RNA transcripts. The HTBI primer set served for first-round RT-PCR of the TCR CDR3. Via MiXCR, TCRdb re-called the multiplex PCR reads, giving one row per CDR3 protein. Of 350,000 to 400,000 distinct CDR3 sequences in the sample, under 20% are singletons; the top ten hold roughly 3.5%. The specimen sequenced was blood. These receptors originate from a woman in her late teens or twenties with Graves' hyperthyroidism.

This clonotype was seen ten or more times. The chain has TRBV6-1 and TRBJ1-2; 7 bases agree with TRBD1. Germline assignment: CDR1 MNHNS and CDR2 SASEGT. The length of the CDR3 is 15 residues. Trimming took 6 bases from V and 7 from J; bases not matched to a gene: 14. The CDR3 nucleotides are TGTGCCAGCAGGACCACCGGGGGGACAGACGGTGGCTACACCTTC. It specifies CASRTTGGTDGGYTF.

Ten or more counts support this clonotype. The chain combines TRBV29-1 with TRBJ1-2; no definite D call. From germline, CDR1 is SQVTM and CDR2 ANQGSEA. The germline V and J ends were trimmed by 0 bases and 8 bases, with 10 bases remaining between them. This CDR3 is 12 amino acids long. The CDR3 DNA is TGCAGCGTTGAAGAGGGCTTGAGGGGCTACACCTTC. Encoded protein: CSVEEGLRGYTF. The variable domain in full, with the rest retrieved from reference TRBV29-1 and TRBJ1-2, is SAVISQKPSRDICQRGTSLTIQCQVDSQVTMMFWYRQQPGQSLTLIATANQGSEATYESGFVIDKFPISRPNLTFSTLTVSNMSPEDSSIYLCSVEEGLRGYTFGSGTRLTVV.

This clonotype was seen just once. V and J are TRBV12-5 and TRBJ1-2; 11 bases are a match to TRBD1. This CDR3 has 15 residues. The germline gives CDR1 LGHNT, CDR2 FRNRAP. Trimming at V came to 6 bases and at J to 4 bases, leaving 7 bases not matched to a gene. The CDR3 DNA follows: TGTGCTAGTGGCTACGGGACAGGGGGAGGCTATGGCTACACCTTC. Residues: CASGYGTGGGYGYTF.

The table lists this clonotype with many counts. As DNA, the CDR3 is TGCGCCAGCAGTGAGTCTGCTAGCGGGGGGGAGACCCAGTACTTC. Translating gives CASSESASGGETQYF. The chain is built from TRBV10-2 and TRBJ2-5; 11 positions agree with TRBD2. The CDR3 spans 15 residues. The germline V gene encodes CDR1 WSHSY and CDR2 SAAADI. V was clipped by 0 bases and J by 5 bases; unmatched bases: 2.

This clonotype was detected many times. This rearrangement joins TRBV28 to TRBJ1-1; possible D gene TRBD1, 6 bases. Looked up from germline, CDR1 is MDHEN and CDR2 is SYDVKM. Trimming left V 6 bases short and J 1 base short, with 12 bases between. This CDR3 is built from 14 residues. CDR3 amino acids: CASRPGGQNTEAFF. The CDR3 region has the DNA TGTGCCAGCAGGCCCGGGGGGCAGAACACTGAAGCTTTCTTT.

This sequence joins TRBV6-5 and TRBJ1-1, with D possibly matching TRBD1 (6 bases). Germline loops: CDR1 MNHEY, CDR2 SVGAGI. This CDR3 has 15 residues. V was shortened by 2 bases and J by 0 bases, with 10 bases between the two germline ends. The CDR3 coding sequence is TGTGCCAGCAGTTACGAGGGACAAGTGAACACTGAAGCTTTCTTT. Protein sequence: CASSYEGQVNTEAFF.

This clonotype was recorded many times. This chain joins TRBV24-1 and TRBJ1-2, with TRBD1 identical over 10 bases. This CDR3 is built from 17 residues. V was clipped by 3 bases and J by 6 bases; unmatched bases: 12. CDR1 KGHDR and CDR2 SFDVKD come from the germline V gene. The CDR3 reads CATSDPLYLGQGNGYTF. CDR3 in DNA: TGTGCCACCAGTGATCCTCTGTACCTGGGACAGGGGAATGGCTACACCTTC.

This clonotype was recorded many times. This chain connects TRBV20-1 to TRBJ1-5; D call uncertain. V dropped 3 bases and J dropped 6 bases, with 12 bases sitting between them. This CDR3 comprises 13 residues. Per the germline V gene, CDR1 is DFQATT and CDR2 is SNEGSKA (reference sequence). The CDR3 is CSARTSYLQPQHF. The CDR3 coding sequence is TGCAGTGCTAGGACCAGCTACCTTCAGCCCCAGCATTTT.

This clonotype was detected ten times or more. This sequence joins TRBV11-2 and TRBJ2-5; 7 nucleotides agree with TRBD2. This CDR3 is 20 amino acids long. Germline CDR1 reads SGHAT; CDR2 reads FQNNGV. With 5 bases clipped from V and 5 bases from J, the junction kept 26 bases outside the gene matches. CDR3 DNA sequence: TGTGCCAGCAGCGCTCGCGGCGGGGGTCGGTTAGTAATCAACAAGGAGACCCAGTACTTC. As protein: CASSARGGGRLVINKETQYF.

This clonotype was found many times. The chain combines TRBV15 with TRBJ2-7; TRBD2 might be the D (6 bases). This CDR3 has 16 residues. Trimming stripped 1 base from V and 4 bases from J, with 17 bases between. In germline, CDR1 is LNHNV, CDR2 YYDKDF (reference sequence). This CDR3 reads CATSRGGTKKNYEQYF. As DNA, the CDR3 is TGTGCCACCAGCAGAGGCGGGACCAAGAAAAATTACGAGCAGTACTTC.

This clonotype has a count of ten or more. CDR3 region: CAWSLGTAYGYTF. The CDR3 DNA reads as TGTGCCTGGAGTCTCGGGACCGCGTATGGCTACACCTTC. The chain employs TRBV30 and TRBJ1-2, with a possible D match to TRBD1 (5 bases). V was clipped by 2 bases and J by 5 bases, with 12 bases between them. There are 13 residues in the CDR3. Germline lookup yields CDR1 GTSNPN and CDR2 SVGIG (reference sequence).

Many counts were recorded for this clonotype. This chain joins TRBV6-5 and TRBJ1-5; D is unclear. Trimming removed 6 bases from V and 3 bases from J, with 9 bases in between. This CDR3 contains 13 residues. Germline V CDR1 and CDR2: MNHEY, SVGAGI. The CDR3, as DNA: TGTGCCAGCAGGATCTCAATCAATCAGCCCCAGCATTTT. Its translation is CASRISINQPQHF.

V gene TRBV7-3 combines with J gene TRBJ2-5; maybe TRBD1 (6 bases). CDR3 length equals 13 residues. Germline-derived CDR1 and CDR2 are SGHTA and FQGTGA. Trimming took 5 bases from V and 4 from J, leaving 11 bases between them. The CDR3 DNA follows: TGTGCCAGCAGCCTCGGGACACTAGAGACCCAGTACTTC. As protein: CASSLGTLETQYF.

This clonotype has just a few counts. The chain has TRBV30 and TRBJ1-5, with a weak D call TRBD1 (6 bases). The CDR3 consists of 11 residues. Trimming took 0 bases from V and 9 from J, leaving 6 bases between them. Germline V CDR1 and CDR2: GTSNPN, SVGIG (reference sequence). The CDR3 DNA reads TGTGCCTGGAGTGTAGGGGGGCCCCAGCATTTT. Translation gives CAWSVGGPQHF.

This chain links TRBV6-1 with TRBJ1-2, with D possibly being TRBD1 (5 bases). This CDR3 contains 13 residues. Looked up from germline, CDR1 is MNHNS and CDR2 is SASEGT. Trimming left V 5 bases short and J 7 bases short, with 14 bases between. CDR3 amino acids: CASSRGSHSGYTF. Here the CDR3 DNA reads TGTGCCAGCAGTCGGGGCAGCCATTCTGGCTACACCTTC.

The sample holds many counts of this clonotype. The J gene is TRBJ1-1, the V gene TRBV27, with no clear D. This CDR3 comprises 14 residues. CDR1 MNHEY and CDR2 SMNVEV come from the germline V gene (reference sequence). V lost 3 bases and J 1 base, leaving 9 bases between the germline ends. The CDR3 loop is CASSLRPRNTEAFF. The CDR3 DNA reads TGTGCCAGCAGTTTGCGCCCGAGGAACACTGAAGCTTTCTTT.

This clonotype was seen repeatedly, ten times or more. The J gene is TRBJ2-2, the V gene TRBV2; 8 bases agree with TRBD1. Trimming took 5 bases from V and 8 from J; bases not matched to a gene: 7. The germline gives CDR1 SNHLY, CDR2 FYNNEI. This CDR3 comprises 14 residues. CDR3 bases: TGTGCCAGCAGTACAGGGGGTTTGACGGGGGAGCTGTTTTTT. Residues: CASSTGGLTGELFF.

This clonotype was picked up many times. This chain joins TRBV2 and TRBJ1-2; a possible D gene is TRBD1 (6 bases). CDR3 length: 16 residues. Trimming shortened V by 11 bases and J by 7 bases, and 29 bases separated the two germline ends. Germline V lookup: CDR1 SNHLY, CDR2 FYNNEI. The CDR3 region is CAGSRRQATPGSGYTF. The CDR3 nucleotides read TGTGCCGGCTCCCGACGACAGGCCACCCCCGGGAGTGGCTACACCTTC.

This clonotype was found once. V gene TRBV20-1 combines with J gene TRBJ1-2; D is unresolved. V was trimmed by 0 bases and J by 8 bases, leaving 4 bases between them. The CDR3 loop spans 10 amino acids. Germline lookup yields CDR1 DFQATT and CDR2 SNEGSKA (reference sequence). DNA for the CDR3: TGCAGTGCTAGAGAACAAGGCTACACCTTC. It translates to CSAREQGYTF.

Ten or more counts support this clonotype. Compared with germline, one end of the junction differs, possibly owing to a read error. The DNA for the CDR3 is TGTGCCAGCAGAGAAGCACAGGGGATGGTCTATGGCTACACCTTC. It yields the protein CASREAQGMVYGYTF. This chain links TRBV2 with TRBJ1-2, with 7 bases that match TRBD1. From germline, CDR1 is SNHLY and CDR2 FYNNEI. The CDR3 runs 15 residues.

This clonotype was counted many times. The rearrangement joins TRBV7-2 to TRBJ2-5; D is possibly TRBD1 (8 bases). Germline V gives CDR1 SGHTA, CDR2 FQGNSA. The V end lost 8 bases, the J end lost 5 bases, and 15 bases lay between the germline ends. The length of the CDR3 is 13 residues. CDR3 DNA: TGTGCCAGCGCACCACAGGGGGGGGAGACCCAGTACTTC. This codes for CASAPQGGETQYF.

Of note for this clonotype: Since a much larger clone is just one base distant, this may be a read error. The rearrangement joins TRBV20-1 to TRBJ2-5; 7 bases are shared with TRBD1. The CDR3 spans 14 residues. Germline CDR1 DFQATT, CDR2 SNEGSKA (reference sequence). The CDR3 sequence: CSARGLTGWETKYF. The CDR3 nucleotides are TGCAGTGCTAGAGGCTTGACAGGGTGGGAGACCAAGTACTTC.

This clonotype has at least ten counts. The rearrangement links TRBV10-3 to TRBJ1-2; D remains unclear. The CDR3 loop spans 13 amino acids. Germline CDR1 ENHRY, CDR2 SYGVKD. Trimming left V 0 bases short and J 3 bases short, with 5 bases between. CDR3 sequence reads: CAISESSDYGYTF. DNA for the CDR3: TGTGCCATCAGTGAGTCAAGTGACTATGGCTACACCTTC.

This clonotype has a count of ten or more. The chain is built from TRBV10-3 and TRBJ2-7; 9 bases fit TRBD1. The CDR3 loop spans 13 amino acids. Germline V gene sequence: CDR1 ENHRY, CDR2 SYGVKD. V gave up 7 bases and J gave up 6 bases; unmatched junction bases: 7. The CDR3 DNA reads as TGTGCCATCAATCAGGACAGGGGATTCGAGCAGTACTTC. This gives the protein CAINQDRGFEQYF.

This clonotype has ten or more counts. The gene calls are TRBV4-2 and TRBJ1-2, with unresolved D. Trimming left V 1 base short and J 6 bases short, with 15 bases between. Germline CDR1 and CDR2: LGHNA and YNFKEQ. The CDR3 extends over 15 amino acids. The CDR3 coding sequence is TGTGCCAGCAGCCAAGGGGCGGCGGTCGGCGATGGCTACACCTTC. This encodes CASSQGAAVGDGYTF.

This clonotype was detected ten times or more. The chain has TRBV7-8 and TRBJ1-1; D unresolved. V was cut by 2 bases and J by 4 bases, with 11 bases left in between. The V gene's germline CDR1 is SGHVS and CDR2 FQNEAQ. The CDR3 loop spans 14 amino acids. CDR3 amino acids: CASSLFPKVTEAFF. CDR3 nucleotides: TGTGCCAGCAGCTTATTCCCCAAGGTCACTGAAGCTTTCTTT.

This clonotype has only a few counts. This sequence joins TRBV18 and TRBJ2-2; D is undetermined. V was trimmed by 2 bases and J by 5 bases, leaving 12 bases between them. This CDR3 has 15 residues. Germline CDR1 is KGHSH and CDR2 is LQKENI. The CDR3 is CASSPGRVSTGELFF. In DNA, the CDR3 is TGTGCCAGCTCACCAGGACGTGTATCGACCGGGGAGCTGTTTTTT.